One sample yielded the 24 T cell receptor beta chains listed below, sequenced in a study of molecular identifiers for immune sequencing clone quantification. TCRdb ran MiXCR on the PCR reads and lists one entry per CDR3 protein. In the table there are around 480,000 distinct CDR3 sequences, about 26% of which are singletons. The sample comprised naive CD8+ T cells from blood, with Jurkat cell RNA spiked in. The sample's subset: FACS-sorted CD8+CD4-CCR7+CD45RA+ naive T cells. The source is a human donor in good health. Some libraries in this study had Jurkat cell RNA spiked in.

This clonotype has at least ten counts. The J gene is TRBJ2-4, the V gene TRBV7-9; D possibly matches TRBD1 or TRBD2 (6 bases each). CDR3 length: 17 residues. Germline V CDR1 and CDR2: SEHNR, FQNEAQ (reference sequence). V was cut by 4 bases and J by 7 bases, with 23 bases left in between. The CDR3 region is CASSYDTATGGLNIQYF. The CDR3 DNA is TGTGCCAGCAGCTACGACACAGCGACAGGAGGGTTGAACATTCAGTACTTC.

The chain has TRBV4-3 and TRBJ2-7; D possibly corresponds to TRBD2 (5 bases). V was clipped by 1 base and J by 0 bases, with 13 bases between them. CDR1 LGHNA and CDR2 YSLEER come from the germline V gene. There are 16 residues in the CDR3. CDR3 nucleotides: TGCGCCAGCAGCCAAGGCTTTACGGGAAACTCCTACGAGCAGTACTTC. As protein: CASSQGFTGNSYEQYF.

The rearrangement joins TRBV27 to TRBJ2-2; D possibly corresponds to TRBD2 (6 bases). Trimming pared 5 bases from V and 5 bases from J, leaving 21 bases between. The germline gives CDR1 MNHEY, CDR2 SMNVEV (reference sequence). The CDR3 covers 17 residues. The CDR3 DNA sequence: TGTGCCAGCAGTCCATGGGGAGGTCAGGGCGGGACCGGGGAGCTGTTTTTT. Its protein product is CASSPWGGQGGTGELFF.

This clonotype has ten or more counts. The genes are TRBV4-3 and TRBJ2-4; TRBD1 matches 8 bases. This CDR3 contains 15 residues. The V segment lost 0 bases and the J segment 11 bases; nucleotides outside the gene matches: 9. Germline assignment: CDR1 LGHNA and CDR2 YSLEER. The CDR3 protein is CASSQEGTGGELQYF. Written as DNA, the CDR3 is TGCGCCAGCAGCCAAGAAGGTACAGGGGGTGAGCTTCAGTACTTC.

This clonotype was found a few times. As DNA, the CDR3 is TGTGCCAGCAGCCGACTAGGACAGGAGAGCTCCTACGAGCAGTACTTC. As protein: CASSRLGQESSYEQYF. V is TRBV7-9 and J is TRBJ2-7, with D tentatively TRBD1 (7 bases). CDR1 SEHNR and CDR2 FQNEAQ come from the germline V gene (reference sequence). Between the trimmed V and J ends, which lost 5 bases and 0 bases, there was a span of 17 bases. This CDR3 is 16 amino acids long.

This clonotype was seen many times. The chain couples TRBV9 to TRBJ1-1; D is unresolved. V was shortened by 3 bases and J by 7 bases, with 16 bases between the two germline ends. The germline V gene encodes CDR1 SGDLS and CDR2 YYNGEE. This CDR3 comprises 14 residues. The CDR3 DNA follows: TGTGCCAGCAGCGAGATGCGTGGAGCCGTTGAAGCTTTCTTT. It yields the protein CASSEMRGAVEAFF.

This clonotype appeared a few times. The chain is built from TRBV28 and TRBJ1-6; 8 bases agree with TRBD1. Germline trimming cut 3 bases from V and 14 bases from J; bases unmatched to any gene: 21. Germline assignment: CDR1 MDHEN and CDR2 SYDVKM. The CDR3 covers 18 residues. The CDR3 nucleotides read TGTGCCAGCAGTTTTGAGGACAGGGTTTTAGACGCGCTGGGGGCCCTCCACTTT. As protein: CASSFEDRVLDALGALHF.

The rearrangement joins TRBV30 to TRBJ1-5; D might be TRBD1 (6 bases). Germline assignment: CDR1 GTSNPN and CDR2 SVGIG (reference sequence). V was cut by 0 bases and J by 1 base, with 10 bases left in between. This CDR3 comprises 15 residues. This CDR3 is CAWSVGAGSNQPQHF. DNA for the CDR3: TGTGCCTGGAGTGTGGGGGCCGGCAGCAATCAGCCCCAGCATTTT.

The V gene is TRBV24-1, the J gene TRBJ2-1; 8 bases match TRBD2. Losses at the gene ends were 4 bases for V and 0 bases for J; bases not matched to a gene: 7. The CDR3 is made up of 17 amino acids. CDR1 is KGHDR and CDR2 is SFDVKD in the germline V gene. CDR3: CATSDSSGWLSYNEQFF. In DNA form, the CDR3 reads TGTGCCACCAGTGACTCTAGCGGGTGGCTCTCCTACAATGAGCAGTTCTTC.

This clonotype was observed a few times. The chain links TRBV30 to TRBJ2-1, with TRBD2 identical over 11 bases. This CDR3 region has 14 residues. CDR1 GTSNPN and CDR2 SVGIG come from the germline V gene (reference sequence). J gave up 8 bases and V 0 bases, and 3 bases lay outside the gene matches. The CDR3 loop is CAWSVLAGEHEQFF. CDR3 coding DNA: TGTGCCTGGAGTGTACTAGCGGGAGAGCATGAGCAGTTCTTC.

This clonotype was seen ten or more times. The rearrangement uses TRBV6-5 and TRBJ1-1; D is perhaps TRBD1 (5 bases). Looked up from germline, CDR1 is MNHEY and CDR2 is SVGAGI. CDR3 length equals 12 residues. The V and J ends lost 11 bases and 1 base respectively, with 11 bases between them. CDR3 bases: TGTGCCGTACGGAGGGGGAACACTGAAGCTTTCTTT. Residues: CAVRRGNTEAFF.

This clonotype was detected many times. This sequence joins TRBV4-3 and TRBJ2-7, with a possible D match to TRBD1 (7 bases). Trimming took 0 bases from V and 2 from J, leaving 14 bases between them. Germline V gene sequence: CDR1 LGHNA, CDR2 YSLEER. This CDR3 is 16 amino acids long. In nucleotides, the CDR3 is TGCGCCAGCAGCCAAGAACCAGGGGGGTTGGCCTACGAGCAGTACTTC. Protein product: CASSQEPGGLAYEQYF.

The V call is TRBV23-1, the J call TRBJ2-1; tentative D call: TRBD1 (6 bases). Being an ORF, TRBV23-1 has a function that is uncertain. The V and J ends lost 3 bases and 9 bases respectively, with 27 bases between them. The length of the CDR3 is 18 residues. The CDR3 sequence is CASSHDPGHKGGFTEQFF. CDR3 bases: TGCGCCAGCAGTCACGATCCGGGACATAAAGGAGGATTCACTGAGCAGTTCTTC.

In regard to this clonotype: Given a much more abundant clone one base away, this may be a read error. For the CDR3, the DNA is TGTGCCAGCAGCGCACGAACAGGGCTCACTGAAGCTTTCTTT. The encoded protein is CASSARTGLTEAFF. This sequence joins TRBV13 and TRBJ1-1; tentative D call: TRBD1 (6 bases). Germline CDR1 PRHDT, CDR2 FYEKMQ (reference sequence). V lost 5 bases and J lost 4, with 14 bases in between. The CDR3 sequence is 14 residues long.

This clonotype was detected many times. The V and J genes are TRBV7-2 and TRBJ2-1; D is unresolved. CDR3 length equals 12 residues. CDR1 and CDR2 from the germline V gene are SGHTA and FQGNSA. V lost 1 base and J 7 bases, leaving 5 bases between the germline ends. The CDR3 region has the DNA TGTGCCAGCAGCTTAGATCGTAATGAGCAGTTCTTC. Protein: CASSLDRNEQFF.

The table lists this clonotype with many counts. The chain uses TRBV10-3 and TRBJ2-3, with D unresolved. CDR1 is ENHRY and CDR2 is SYGVKD in the germline V gene. This CDR3 region has 14 residues. V lost 2 bases and J 5 bases, leaving 11 bases between the germline ends. In nucleotides, the CDR3 is TGTGCCATCAGTGAGGTGCTGCAGGAAGATACGCAGTATTTT. Its protein product is CAISEVLQEDTQYF.

The chain combines TRBV7-2 with TRBJ2-1; perhaps TRBD2 as D (6 bases). The CDR3 is made up of 14 amino acids. Germline assignment: CDR1 SGHTA and CDR2 FQGNSA. V was trimmed by 4 bases and J by 5 bases, leaving 12 bases between them. As DNA, the CDR3 is TGTGCCAGCAGCTATCAGACGGGAGACAATGAGCAGTTCTTC. Its protein product is CASSYQTGDNEQFF.

This clonotype came up a few times. The J gene is TRBJ2-3, the V gene TRBV2, with 10 bases that match TRBD2. The CDR3 length is 17 residues. Germline values: CDR1 SNHLY, CDR2 FYNNEI. Trimming removed 7 bases from V and 0 bases from J; junction bases left unmatched: 10. The CDR3 loop reads CASIPSRTSGSTDTQYF. The CDR3 DNA follows: TGTGCCAGCATTCCCAGTCGGACTAGCGGTAGCACAGATACGCAGTATTTT.

This chain links TRBV19 with TRBJ2-7; D gene unclear. Germline values: CDR1 LNHDA, CDR2 SQIVND (reference sequence). With 5 bases removed from V and 9 bases from J, the gap between germline ends came to 17 bases. The length of the CDR3 is 13 residues. The CDR3 sequence: CASSSGPASAQYF. CDR3 in DNA: TGTGCCAGTAGTTCCGGCCCGGCCTCCGCGCAGTACTTC.

This clonotype was recorded a few times. The chain joins TRBV25-1 to TRBJ1-1; D is undetermined. Per the germline V gene, CDR1 is MGHDK and CDR2 is SYGVNS. Trimming took off 6 bases at V and 7 bases at J, with 15 bases between the two ends. CDR3 size: 13 residues. The CDR3, as DNA: TGTGCCAGCAGAGTGACCTCGACGGGTGAAGCTTTCTTT. Translated: CASRVTSTGEAFF.

On this clonotype itself: Germline is not matched at one junction end, which may reflect a read error. The chain uses TRBV4-1 and TRBJ2-7; 7 bases fit TRBD2. CDR1 MGHRA and CDR2 YSYEKL come from the germline V gene. CDR3 size: 16 residues. DNA of the CDR3: TGCGCCAGCAGTCAAGGGGTAGCGGGTTCCTCCTACGAGCAGTACTTC. This sequence encodes CASSQGVAGSSYEQYF.

This clonotype was seen many times. This sequence joins TRBV5-4 and TRBJ1-1; D not certain. The CDR3 contains 13 residues. Germline V gene lookup returns CDR1 SGHNT and CDR2 YYREEE (reference sequence). V gave up 4 bases and J gave up 5 bases, with 12 bases separating them. The CDR3: CASSQYPQTEAFF. DNA of the CDR3: TGTGCCAGCAGCCAATACCCCCAAACTGAAGCTTTCTTT.

This clonotype occurred many times. This chain joins TRBV24-1 and TRBJ2-1, with D unresolved. V lost 4 bases, J lost 7 bases, and 10 bases lay in between. Germline CDR1 reads KGHDR; CDR2 reads SFDVKD. This CDR3 is 13 amino acids long. The CDR3, as DNA: TGTGCCACCAGTGACATGATGGGGAATGAGCAGTTCTTC. Translated, it gives CATSDMMGNEQFF.

In its sample, this clonotype was seen many times. CDR3 coding DNA: TGTGCTAGTGTTCAGGAGGTGTTGCTGAACACTGAAGCTTTCTTT. The encoded protein is CASVQEVLLNTEAFF. This chain connects TRBV12-5 to TRBJ1-1; unclear D gene. V lost 7 bases and J 0 bases, leaving 15 bases between the germline ends. The length of the CDR3 is 15 residues. Germline V gene lookup returns CDR1 LGHNT and CDR2 FRNRAP.